This T cell receptor (beta chain) was identified in a study of neurological immune-mediated disorders. Findings of the study overall: HTLV-1-associated myelopathy had the most TCR clonal expansion, and multiple sclerosis had the least, less than healthy controls.

Time point reported: technical triplicate 2. The study built unsorted libraries from 2 million PBMCs kept at -80 C. A note on this clonotype: What it binds is unknown.

V lost 4 bases and J lost 6; bases outside the gene matches: 4. This CDR3 spans 15 amino acids. Germline values: CDR1 ENHRY, CDR2 SYGVKD. 5'RACE with 10-nucleotide random UMIs generated the cDNA. Whenever a sequencing run was performed, it yielded over 190 million TCR-beta sequences from 15-18 subjects. TCRdb re-analysed the 5' RACE reads in MiXCR, keeping a single row per CDR3 protein. The sample includes about 59,000 distinct CDR3 sequences, approximately 25% seen only once; the top ten take about 4.5%. The receptor's source is a man in his 60s with HTLV-1-associated myelopathy (HAM/TSP). The sample taken for sequencing was PBMCs. The chain has TRBV10-3 and TRBJ2-1, with 12 bases fitting TRBD2. The CDR3, as DNA: TGTGCCATCAGTGCCCCGGGACTAGCGGGCAATGAGCAGTTCTTC. Amino acids: CAISAPGLAGNEQFF.